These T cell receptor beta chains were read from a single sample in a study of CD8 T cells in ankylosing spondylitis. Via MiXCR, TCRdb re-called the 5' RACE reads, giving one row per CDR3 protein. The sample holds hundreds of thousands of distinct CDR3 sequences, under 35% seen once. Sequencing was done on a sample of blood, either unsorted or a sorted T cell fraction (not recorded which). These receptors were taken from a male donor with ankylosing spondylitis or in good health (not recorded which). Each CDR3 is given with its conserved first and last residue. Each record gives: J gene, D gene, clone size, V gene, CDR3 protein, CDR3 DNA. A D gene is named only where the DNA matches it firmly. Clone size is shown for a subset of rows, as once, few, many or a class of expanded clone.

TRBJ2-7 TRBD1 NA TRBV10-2 CASSDRGQSYEQYF TGCGCCAGCAGTGACAGGGGGCAGTCGTACGAGCAGTACTTC
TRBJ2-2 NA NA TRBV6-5 CASSYSDNGDTGELFF TGTGCCAGCAGTTACTCGGACAACGGCGACACCGGGGAGCTGTTTTTT
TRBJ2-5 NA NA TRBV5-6 CASSSSGASSRETQYF TGTGCCAGCAGCTCAAGCGGAGCTAGCTCCCGGGAGACCCAGTACTTC
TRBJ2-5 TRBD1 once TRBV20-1 CSASRDRVEETQYF TGCAGTGCTAGCCGGGACAGGGTAGAGGAGACCCAGTACTTC
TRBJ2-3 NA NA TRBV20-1 CSAGWRGTDTQYF TGCAGTGCAGGGTGGAGGGGAACAGATACGCAGTATTTT
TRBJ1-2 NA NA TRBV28 CASSLEYGYTF TGTGCCAGCAGTTTAGAGTACGGCTACACCTTC
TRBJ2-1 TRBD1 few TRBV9 CASSASRDRANEQFF TGTGCCAGCAGCGCCAGCCGGGACAGGGCCAATGAGCAGTTCTTC
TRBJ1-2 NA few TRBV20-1 CSARDPRGVGYTF TGCAGTGCTAGAGATCCTCGAGGGGTGGGCTACACCTTC
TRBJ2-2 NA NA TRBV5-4 CASSSAGTYNGELFF TGTGCCAGCAGCTCGGCCGGGACTTATAACGGGGAGCTGTTTTTT
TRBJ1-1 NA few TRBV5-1 CASSLNPVFTEAFF TGCGCCAGCAGCTTGAACCCCGTATTCACTGAAGCTTTCTTT
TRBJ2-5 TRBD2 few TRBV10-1 CASQDSGRETQYF TGTGCATCCCAGGATAGCGGGAGGGAGACCCAGTACTTC
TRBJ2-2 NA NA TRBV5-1 CASSFLQGAVGTGELFF TGCGCCAGCAGCTTTCTACAGGGCGCGGTCGGCACCGGGGAGCTGTTTTTT
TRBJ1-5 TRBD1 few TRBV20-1 CSARARTGGGQPQHF TGCAGTGCTAGAGCCCGGACAGGGGGCGGTCAGCCCCAGCATTTT
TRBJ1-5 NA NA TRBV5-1 CASSLDRNQPQHF TGTGCCAGCAGCTTGGACCGCAATCAGCCCCAGCATTTT
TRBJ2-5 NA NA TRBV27 CASSFKWAEETQYF TGTGCCAGCAGTTTTAAGTGGGCTGAGGAGACCCAGTACTTC
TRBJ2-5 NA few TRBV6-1 CASSAGQQETQYF TGTGCCAGCAGCGCGGGACAGCAAGAGACCCAGTACTTC
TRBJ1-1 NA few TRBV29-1 CSVEAGNTEAFF TGCAGCGTTGAAGCAGGGAACACTGAAGCTTTCTTT
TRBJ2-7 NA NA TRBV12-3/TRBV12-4 CASSDRDHSYEQYF TGTGCCAGCAGTGACCGGGACCACTCCTACGAGCAGTACTTC
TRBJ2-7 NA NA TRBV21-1 CASSNRGREQYF TGTGCCAGCAGCAACAGGGGGCGCGAGCAGTACTTC
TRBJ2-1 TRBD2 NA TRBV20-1 CSDRSGGLYNEQFF TGCAGTGATAGAAGCGGGGGGCTCTACAATGAGCAGTTCTTC
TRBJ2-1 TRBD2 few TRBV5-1 CASSPRSASGFDNEQFF TGCGCCAGCAGCCCCCGGTCGGCTAGCGGGTTTGACAATGAGCAGTTCTTC
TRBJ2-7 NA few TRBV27 CASRASVYSYEQYF TGTGCCAGCAGGGCCTCGGTGTATTCCTACGAGCAGTACTTC
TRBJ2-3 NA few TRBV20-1 CSASFLLIAGTQYF TGCAGTGCATCGTTTCTGTTAATCGCCGGTACGCAGTATTTT
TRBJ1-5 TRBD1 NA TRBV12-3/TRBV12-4 CASSQGQSNQPQHF TGTGCCAGCAGTCAGGGACAGAGCAATCAGCCCCAGCATTTT
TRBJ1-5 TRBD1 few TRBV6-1 CASRPGTGGRHGQPQHF TGTGCCAGCAGACCCGGGACAGGAGGCCGTCATGGTCAGCCCCAGCATTTT
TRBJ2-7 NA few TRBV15 CATSMGFGEQYF TGTGCCACCAGCATGGGTTTCGGCGAGCAGTACTTC
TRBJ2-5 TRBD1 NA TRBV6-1 CASSGGQGAAETQYF TGTGCCAGCAGTGGGGGACAGGGGGCGGCGGAGACCCAGTACTTC
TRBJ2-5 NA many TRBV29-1 CSVEETQYF TGCAGCGTTGAAGAGACCCAGTACTTC
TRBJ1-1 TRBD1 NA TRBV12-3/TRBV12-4 CASSFTGGMNTEAFF TGTGCCAGCAGTTTCACAGGGGGTATGAACACTGAAGCTTTCTTT
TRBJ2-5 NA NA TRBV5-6 CASSLDVSETQYF TGTGCCAGCAGCTTGGATGTATCAGAGACCCAGTACTTC
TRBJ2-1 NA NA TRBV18 CASSPRVTIDEQFF TGTGCCAGCTCCCCTCGGGTCACCATCGATGAGCAGTTCTTC
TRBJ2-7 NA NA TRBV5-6 CASSPGLGCYEQYF TGTGCCAGCAGCCCCGGTCTCGGATGCTACGAGCAGTACTTC
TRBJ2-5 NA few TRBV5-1 CASSFSGPSQETQYF TGCGCCAGCAGCTTCTCAGGACCTAGTCAAGAGACCCAGTACTTC
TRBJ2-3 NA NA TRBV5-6 CASSRLSTDTQYF TGTGCCAGCAGTCGGCTAAGCACAGATACGCAGTATTTT
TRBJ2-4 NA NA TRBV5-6 CASSLDSYNIQYF TGTGCCAGCAGCTTGGATTCCTACAACATTCAGTACTTC
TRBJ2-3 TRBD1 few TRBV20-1 CSAPPVGDRGPGVNTDTQYF TGCAGTGCTCCTCCGGTGGGGGACAGGGGACCGGGAGTAAACACAGATACGCAGTATTTT
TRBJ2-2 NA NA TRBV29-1 CSVLITGELFF TGCAGCGTTCTCATCACCGGGGAGCTGTTTTTT
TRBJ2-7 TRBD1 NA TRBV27 CASSQTSGTADSGEQYF TGTGCCAGCAGCCAGACCTCCGGGACAGCGGATTCTGGCGAGCAGTACTTC
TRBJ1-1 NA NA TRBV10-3 CAIRDGTEAFF TGTGCCATCAGGGACGGGACTGAAGCTTTCTTT
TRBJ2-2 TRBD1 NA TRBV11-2 CASSSWGTGGTGELFF TGTGCCAGCAGCTCCTGGGGGACAGGAGGCACCGGGGAGCTGTTTTTT
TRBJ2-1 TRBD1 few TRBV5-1 CASSSQGASSYNEQFF TGCGCCAGCAGTTCCCAGGGGGCCAGCTCCTACAATGAGCAGTTCTTC
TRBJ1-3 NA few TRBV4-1 CASSRGFSGNTIYF TGCGCCAGCAGCCGGGGGTTCTCTGGAAACACCATATATTTT
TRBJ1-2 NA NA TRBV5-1 CASSPVAGPANYGYTF TGCGCCAGCAGCCCAGTGGCAGGACCTGCTAACTATGGCTACACCTTC
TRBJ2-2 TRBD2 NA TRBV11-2 CASSSWGGTGELFF TGTGCCAGCAGCTCTTGGGGGGGCACCGGGGAGCTGTTTTTT
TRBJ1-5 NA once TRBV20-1 CSAREPDQPQHF TGCAGTGCTAGAGAACCAGATCAGCCCCAGCATTTT